A selection of T cell receptor beta chains follows, all from one sample in a study of blood T cell repertoires in COVID-19. Assay: immunoSEQ multiplex PCR; the TCRdb copy retains only in-frame clones and omits some. This table has some 12,000 clones, more than 90% appearing once. Material for sequencing was peripheral blood. Receptors originate from a man in his 70s with active COVID-19. Each CDR3 is given with its conserved first and last residue. A D gene is named only where the DNA matches it firmly. Clone size is given for some rows only: seen once, a few or many times, or a class if the clone is expanded.

D	size	length	V	J	DNA	CDR3
NA	NA	14	TRBV4-2	TRBJ2-5	TGTGCCAGCAGCCAAGAAGTAGAACAAGAGACCCAGTACTTC	CASSQEVEQETQYF
TRBD2	few	17	TRBV7-6	TRBJ2-3	TGTGCCAGCAGCCCTAGGGCTAGCGGGAAGGGTACAGATACGCAGTATTTT	CASSPRASGKGTDTQYF
TRBD2	NA	16	TRBV18	TRBJ2-2	TGTGCCAGCTCACCGCGCGAGCGCGGGGGCACCGGGGAGCTGTTTTTT	CASSPRERGGTGELFF
TRBD2	NA	16	TRBV7-2	TRBJ2-1	TGTGCCAGCAGCTTAAGGCTAGCGGGGGGCACAAGGGAGCAGTTCTTC	CASSLRLAGGTREQFF
NA	NA	14	TRBV5-1	TRBJ2-3	TGCGCCAGCAGCTTGGGTCCGGGGGCAGATACGCAGTATTTT	CASSLGPGADTQYF
NA	NA	14	TRBV10-3	TRBJ1-1	TGTGCCATCAGTGACCCACGACAGAACACTGAAGCTTTCTTT	CAISDPRQNTEAFF
TRBD1	NA	15	TRBV9	TRBJ1-5	TGTGCCAGCAGCGAGGGGACAGGGGGCTGGCAGCCCCAGCATTTT	CASSEGTGGWQPQHF
NA	NA	15	TRBV7-8	TRBJ1-1	TGTGCCAGCAGCTTAGTTGGGGCAATGAACACTGAAGCTTTCTTT	CASSLVGAMNTEAFF
TRBD2	NA	15	TRBV2	TRBJ2-3	TGTGCCAGCAGTGTGACTAGCGCCTACACAGATACGCAGTATTTT	CASSVTSAYTDTQYF
NA	NA	14	TRBV4-1	TRBJ2-3	TGCGCCAGCAGCCGGAGTGGTTTCACAGATACGCAGTATTTT	CASSRSGFTDTQYF
NA	NA	16	TRBV4-1	TRBJ2-3	TGCGCCAGCAGCCGGGGGGAAGGGGTTACCTCAGATACGCAGTATTTT	CASSRGEGVTSDTQYF
TRBD2	NA	15	TRBV7-2	TRBJ2-1	TGTGCCAGCAGCTTTGATAGCGGGGGGTACAATGAGCAGTTCTTC	CASSFDSGGYNEQFF
TRBD1	NA	14	TRBV6-2/TRBV6-3	TRBJ1-5	TGTGCCAGCAGTTGGGGGACAGGGGTTCAGCCCCAGCATTTT	CASSWGTGVQPQHF
TRBD2	NA	18	TRBV15	TRBJ2-3	TGTGCCACCAGCAGAGATCAGGAAGCGGGAGTCCTCCCGGATACGCAGTATTTT	CATSRDQEAGVLPDTQYF
NA	NA	12	TRBV11-3	TRBJ2-2	TGTGCCAGCAGCTCAATCACCGGGGAGCTGTTTTTT	CASSSITGELFF
TRBD2	NA	17	TRBV19	TRBJ2-3	TGTGCCAGTAGTATAACGGGGCGAAGCGGGAATTCAGATACGCAGTATTTT	CASSITGRSGNSDTQYF
TRBD2	NA	16	TRBV6-6	TRBJ2-7	TGTGCCAGCAGTCTAGCGGGAGGGCCACCGGCCTACGAGCAGTACTTC	CASSLAGGPPAYEQYF
TRBD2	NA	15	TRBV7-2	TRBJ2-7	TGTGCCAGCAGCTTAGTGGGGGGGAGCTCCTACGAGCAGTACTTC	CASSLVGGSSYEQYF
NA	NA	13	TRBV5-4	TRBJ1-1	TGTGCCAGCAGTCCGCCAAGGGGAGGAGATGCTTTCTTT	CASSPPRGGDAFF
TRBD2	NA	13	TRBV9	TRBJ2-7	TGTGCCAGCAGCACCGCAGCGGGAGGGTACCAGTACTTC	CASSTAAGGYQYF
TRBD1	NA	11	TRBV29-1	TRBJ2-7	TGCAGCGTTGAGGACAGGGGGCAGCAGTACTTC	CSVEDRGQQYF
TRBD2	few	15	TRBV6-2/TRBV6-3	TRBJ2-7	TGTGCCAGCAGTTTCTTAGCGGGGGGGCCCTTCGAGCAGTACTTC	CASSFLAGGPFEQYF
TRBD2	NA	16	TRBV5-4	TRBJ2-1	TGTGCCAGCAACCTTGGAGGAGCGGGGGGAAACAATGAGCAGTTCTTC	CASNLGGAGGNNEQFF
NA	once	16	TRBV5-1	TRBJ1-4	TGCGCCAGCAGCGCACCCGAGCGGGGGACTAATGAAAAACTGTTTTTT	CASSAPERGTNEKLFF
NA	NA	14	TRBV5-1	TRBJ1-1	TGCGCCAGCAGCCAGGACAGACCGAACACTGAAGCTTTCTTT	CASSQDRPNTEAFF
TRBD2	NA	15	TRBV5-1	TRBJ2-1	TGCGCCAGCAGCTTGGTCGCGGGGGGAAACAATGAGCAGTTCTTC	CASSLVAGGNNEQFF
NA	once	15	TRBV7-2	TRBJ1-1	TGTGCCAGCAGCTTGGGCCCCGCGGGGCTGACTGAAGCTTTCTTT	CASSLGPAGLTEAFF
TRBD2	NA	18	TRBV19	TRBJ2-1	TGTGCCAGTAGTACTGGGACTAGCGGGAGTTGGCGGGGGAATGAGCAGTTCTTC	CASSTGTSGSWRGNEQFF
NA	NA	14	TRBV6-1	TRBJ2-7	TGTGCCAGCACCCCGATCGGGGAAGGGATGGAGCAGTACTTC	CASTPIGEGMEQYF
NA	NA	13	TRBV18	TRBJ2-3	TGTGCCAGCTCACCGTTGTCGGGAGATACGCAGTATTTT	CASSPLSGDTQYF
TRBD1	NA	16	TRBV28	TRBJ1-4	TGTGCCAGCAACCCATTACGGGACAGCTCTAATGAAAAACTGTTTTTT	CASNPLRDSSNEKLFF
NA	NA	14	TRBV7-7	TRBJ2-1	TGTGCTAGCAGCTTAGTGCCAGGGGACAATGAGCAGTTCTTC	CASSLVPGDNEQFF
TRBD1	NA	16	TRBV7-9	TRBJ2-2	TGTGCCAGCAGCTCCGAGAGGGGGCCCAAAGTCGGGGAGCTGTTTTTT	CASSSERGPKVGELFF
TRBD2	NA	14	TRBV15	TRBJ2-1	TGTGCCACCAGCCGACTAGCGGGAACCCATGAGCAGTTCTTC	CATSRLAGTHEQFF
NA	once	13	TRBV6-5	TRBJ1-2	TGTGCCAGCAGTCCGACAGTATCCTATGGCTACACCTTC	CASSPTVSYGYTF
NA	once	13	TRBV7-2	TRBJ1-1	TGTGCCAGCAGCTTAGTTCAGGACACTGAAGCTTTCTTT	CASSLVQDTEAFF
NA	NA	13	TRBV18	TRBJ1-2	TGTGCCAGCTCACCACCTCAGGTTCTTGGCTACACCTTC	CASSPPQVLGYTF
NA	NA	11	TRBV11-2	TRBJ2-1	TGTGCCAGCAGCCCGAGTATAGAGCAGTTCTTC	CASSPSIEQFF
TRBD2	NA	15	TRBV18	TRBJ2-1	TGTGCCAGCTCACCCCCCCGGACTAGCGGGAGGGTGCAGTTCTTC	CASSPPRTSGRVQFF
NA	NA	14	TRBV18	TRBJ1-1	TGTGCCAGCTCACCGCTCGCGGGAGGCACTGAAGCTTTCTTT	CASSPLAGGTEAFF
TRBD2	NA	16	TRBV7-2	TRBJ2-5	TGTGCCAGCAGCTTAGCGGGGGGACTACAACAAGAGACCCAGTACTTC	CASSLAGGLQQETQYF
NA	NA	13	TRBV11-2	TRBJ2-5	TGTGCCAGCACCACTGGGAGTGCGGGAACCCAGTACTTC	CASTTGSAGTQYF
NA	once	12	TRBV7-9	TRBJ2-7	TGTGCCAGCAGCATTAGCTCCTACGAGCAGTACTTC	CASSISSYEQYF
TRBD2	once	14	TRBV10-2	TRBJ2-7	TGCGCCAGCAGTGAGGCCTCCGGGACTAGCAAACAGTACTTC	CASSEASGTSKQYF
TRBD1	NA	14	TRBV27	TRBJ1-2	TGTGCCAGCAAACTCAGGACAGGGGGCTATGGCTACACCTTC	CASKLRTGGYGYTF
NA	NA	14	TRBV3-1/TRBV3-2	TRBJ2-1	TGTGCCAGCAGCCAGTTATCGGGAGCAGATGAGCAGTTCTTC	CASSQLSGADEQFF
TRBD1	NA	15	TRBV7-9	TRBJ2-5	TGTGCCAGCAGCTTAGAGGGACAGCCCTGGGAGACCCAGTACTTC	CASSLEGQPWETQYF
NA	NA	15	TRBV28	TRBJ1-2	TGTGCCAGCATGGGGGCCGGTCGGGGAAGGGATGGCTACACCTTC	CASMGAGRGRDGYTF
TRBD2	few	16	TRBV10-3	TRBJ2-3	TGTGCCATCAGTGAGTCGACTAGCGGGAGCACAGATACGCAGTATTTT	CAISESTSGSTDTQYF
TRBD2	NA	15	TRBV19	TRBJ2-3	TGTGCCAGTTCCTACACCCGACTAGCGGCAGATACGCAGTATTTT	CASSYTRLAADTQYF
TRBD2	NA	15	TRBV11-3	TRBJ2-2	TGTGCCAGCAGCTTTCTTAGCGGGGTCACCGGGGAGCTGTTTTTT	CASSFLSGVTGELFF
TRBD1	NA	14	TRBV18	TRBJ2-1	TGTGCCAGCTCACCTGGACAGGGGGTCAATGAGCAGTTCTTC	CASSPGQGVNEQFF
TRBD1	NA	15	TRBV5-1	TRBJ1-4	TGCGCCAGCAGCGCCGAACAGGGGCGGGGTGAAAAACTGTTTTTT	CASSAEQGRGEKLFF
NA	NA	16	TRBV27	TRBJ1-1	TGTGCCAGCAGTGCGGGGGTTCCAGGGGAGGACACTGAAGCTTTCTTT	CASSAGVPGEDTEAFF
NA	NA	14	TRBV10-2	TRBJ1-1	TGCGCCAGCAGTGTTGTAGCAGAGAACACTGAAGCTTTCTTT	CASSVVAENTEAFF